Listed below are T cell receptor beta chains from one sample, sequenced in a study of T cells in Graves' hyperthyroidism and ophthalmopathy. TCRdb ran MiXCR on the multiplex PCR reads and lists one entry per CDR3 protein. The sample comprises some 700,000 distinct CDR3 sequences, 15% to 20% of which are singletons, and around a sixth rests with the top ten. Material: blood. All receptors derive from a man aged 45-65 years with Graves' hyperthyroidism. Both conserved end residues are part of each CDR3. D genes are given only for firm matches. The size entry is marked missing in some rows and otherwise reads once, few, many or a size class.

abundance: many; d_gene: NA; v_gene: TRBV12-3/TRBV12-4; j_gene: TRBJ1-2; CDR3aa: CASSLGGDYGYTF; CDR3nt: TGTGCCAGCAGCTTGGGGGGGGACTATGGCTACACCTTC
abundance: many; d_gene: NA; v_gene: TRBV29-1; j_gene: TRBJ2-3; CDR3aa: CSVDWGGAQDTQYF; CDR3nt: TGCAGCGTTGATTGGGGGGGGGCCCAAGATACGCAGTATTTT
abundance: many; d_gene: NA; v_gene: TRBV7-9; j_gene: TRBJ2-7; CDR3aa: CASSELSAYEQYF; CDR3nt: TGTGCCAGCAGCGAATTATCGGCCTACGAGCAGTACTTC
abundance: few; d_gene: TRBD2; v_gene: TRBV20-1; j_gene: TRBJ2-1; CDR3aa: CSARDPPSGMFEQFF; CDR3nt: TGCAGTGCTAGAGATCCCCCTAGCGGGATGTTCGAGCAGTTCTTC
abundance: few; d_gene: NA; v_gene: TRBV24-1; j_gene: TRBJ2-5; CDR3aa: CATSDLLYGETQYF; CDR3nt: TGTGCCACCAGTGATTTGCTTTATGGAGAGACCCAGTACTTC
abundance: few; d_gene: TRBD2; v_gene: TRBV30; j_gene: TRBJ2-1; CDR3aa: CAWSVGLGVEQFF; CDR3nt: TGTGCCTGGAGTGTCGGACTAGGAGTTGAGCAGTTCTTC
abundance: NA; d_gene: TRBD2; v_gene: TRBV11-2; j_gene: TRBJ2-5; CDR3aa: CASSLHGTSKETQYF; CDR3nt: TGTGCCAGCAGCTTACATGGGACTAGCAAAGAGACCCAGTACTTC
abundance: few; d_gene: NA; v_gene: TRBV12-3/TRBV12-4; j_gene: TRBJ1-2; CDR3aa: CAGSFSHGNYGYTF; CDR3nt: TGTGCCGGCAGTTTCTCCCACGGAAACTATGGCTACACCTTC
abundance: NA; d_gene: NA; v_gene: TRBV9; j_gene: TRBJ1-3; CDR3aa: CASSGGGFSGNTIYF; CDR3nt: TGTGCCAGCAGCGGGGGAGGGTTTTCTGGAAACACCATATATTTT
abundance: many; d_gene: NA; v_gene: TRBV12-3/TRBV12-4; j_gene: TRBJ2-3; CDR3aa: CASTLYWSTDTQYF; CDR3nt: TGTGCCAGCACTCTTTACTGGAGCACAGATACGCAGTATTTT
abundance: NA; d_gene: TRBD2; v_gene: TRBV2; j_gene: TRBJ2-7; CDR3aa: CASSPSVAGAYEQYF; CDR3nt: TGTGCCAGCTCCCCCTCGGTGGCGGGAGCATACGAGCAGTACTTC
abundance: NA; d_gene: NA; v_gene: TRBV28; j_gene: TRBJ2-7; CDR3aa: CASSTRTYPNYEQYF; CDR3nt: TGTGCCAGCAGCACCCGGACTTACCCCAACTACGAGCAGTACTTC
abundance: NA; d_gene: TRBD1; v_gene: TRBV10-3; j_gene: TRBJ2-7; CDR3aa: CAISEAGQGGEQYF; CDR3nt: TGTGCCATCAGTGAAGCAGGACAGGGGGGCGAGCAGTACTTC
abundance: many; d_gene: TRBD2; v_gene: TRBV11-2; j_gene: TRBJ2-4; CDR3aa: CASSLLRGAIQYF; CDR3nt: TGTGCCAGCAGCTTATTGCGGGGGGCCATTCAGTACTTC
abundance: many; d_gene: TRBD2; v_gene: TRBV2; j_gene: TRBJ2-7; CDR3aa: CASSERAGEADEQYF; CDR3nt: TGTGCCAGCAGTGAAAGAGCGGGAGAGGCCGACGAGCAGTACTTC
abundance: many; d_gene: TRBD1; v_gene: TRBV10-3; j_gene: TRBJ1-1; CDR3aa: CAISTANRGLKNTEAFF; CDR3nt: TGTGCCATCAGTACTGCAAACAGGGGGCTAAAGAACACTGAAGCTTTCTTT
abundance: NA; d_gene: TRBD2; v_gene: TRBV7-8; j_gene: TRBJ2-1; CDR3aa: CASSLAREYEQFF; CDR3nt: TGTGCCAGCAGCTTAGCGCGGGAGTATGAGCAGTTCTTC
abundance: many; d_gene: NA; v_gene: TRBV30; j_gene: TRBJ1-1; CDR3aa: CAGSDSNTEAFF; CDR3nt: TGTGCCGGATCCGACAGCAACACTGAAGCTTTCTTT
abundance: NA; d_gene: NA; v_gene: TRBV4-1; j_gene: TRBJ1-3; CDR3aa: CASSQDSSQGANTIYF; CDR3nt: TGCGCCAGCAGCCAAGACTCTTCACAGGGAGCAAACACCATATATTTT
abundance: NA; d_gene: NA; v_gene: TRBV11-2; j_gene: TRBJ1-1; CDR3aa: CASLDSLRMNTEAFF; CDR3nt: TGTGCCAGCCTTGATTCACTGAGAATGAACACTGAAGCTTTCTTT
abundance: many; d_gene: NA; v_gene: TRBV2; j_gene: TRBJ2-7; CDR3aa: CASSVEKPYEQYF; CDR3nt: TGTGCCAGCAGTGTGGAGAAGCCGTACGAGCAGTACTTC
abundance: NA; d_gene: TRBD2; v_gene: TRBV5-1; j_gene: TRBJ2-1; CDR3aa: CASNLAGNYNEQFF; CDR3nt: TGCGCCAGTAACCTAGCGGGCAACTACAATGAGCAGTTCTTC
abundance: many; d_gene: NA; v_gene: TRBV27; j_gene: TRBJ1-2; CDR3aa: CASSPSLGYGYTF; CDR3nt: TGTGCCAGCAGTCCTTCGCTGGGCTATGGCTACACCTTC
abundance: many; d_gene: NA; v_gene: TRBV19; j_gene: TRBJ2-7; CDR3aa: CASRPLAEGGNEQYF; CDR3nt: TGTGCCAGTAGACCCTTGGCAGAAGGTGGCAACGAGCAGTACTTC
abundance: many; d_gene: TRBD1; v_gene: TRBV28; j_gene: TRBJ2-7; CDR3aa: CASGGQGKVYEQYF; CDR3nt: TGTGCCAGCGGGGGACAGGGGAAAGTCTACGAGCAGTACTTC
abundance: NA; d_gene: NA; v_gene: TRBV4-1; j_gene: TRBJ2-7; CDR3aa: CASSQEGRVPYEQYF; CDR3nt: TGCGCCAGCAGCCAAGAAGGCAGGGTTCCCTACGAGCAGTACTTC
abundance: many; d_gene: NA; v_gene: TRBV24-1; j_gene: TRBJ1-2; CDR3aa: CATSDPGRDGGYTF; CDR3nt: TGTGCCACCAGTGATCCGGGACGTGATGGTGGCTACACCTTC
abundance: few; d_gene: TRBD1; v_gene: TRBV19; j_gene: TRBJ2-1; CDR3aa: CASTPDRGAFRSYNEQFF; CDR3nt: TGTGCCAGTACCCCCGACAGGGGAGCTTTCCGTTCCTACAATGAGCAGTTCTTC
abundance: many; d_gene: NA; v_gene: TRBV12-3/TRBV12-4; j_gene: TRBJ1-2; CDR3aa: CASRLISGVEGYTF; CDR3nt: TGTGCCAGCAGACTAATATCAGGGGTTGAGGGCTACACCTTC
abundance: NA; d_gene: TRBD2; v_gene: TRBV20-1; j_gene: TRBJ2-2; CDR3aa: CSAYSGKNTGELFF; CDR3nt: TGCAGTGCTTATAGCGGGAAGAACACCGGGGAGCTGTTTTTT
abundance: few; d_gene: NA; v_gene: TRBV7-9; j_gene: TRBJ2-7; CDR3aa: CASSLQTSYEQYF; CDR3nt: TGTGCCAGCAGCCTACAGACCTCCTACGAGCAGTACTTC
abundance: many; d_gene: NA; v_gene: TRBV27; j_gene: TRBJ2-1; CDR3aa: CASRPDRSSYNEQFF; CDR3nt: TGTGCCAGCAGACCTGACAGGAGCTCCTACAATGAGCAGTTCTTC
abundance: many; d_gene: NA; v_gene: TRBV6-1; j_gene: TRBJ1-5; CDR3aa: CASSTTGNANQPQHF; CDR3nt: TGTGCCAGCAGCACCACAGGGAACGCCAATCAGCCCCAGCATTTT
abundance: NA; d_gene: NA; v_gene: TRBV7-9; j_gene: TRBJ1-4; CDR3aa: CASSRTEYEKLFF; CDR3nt: TGTGCCAGCAGCCGGACAGAGTATGAAAAACTGTTTTTT
abundance: NA; d_gene: TRBD2; v_gene: TRBV19; j_gene: TRBJ2-2; CDR3aa: CASSIEGRAGNTGELFF; CDR3nt: TGTGCCAGTAGTATAGAAGGGAGGGCCGGGAACACCGGGGAGCTGTTTTTT
abundance: NA; d_gene: NA; v_gene: TRBV3-1; j_gene: TRBJ1-1; CDR3aa: CASSEGGKAFF; CDR3nt: TGTGCCAGCAGCGAGGGGGGTAAGGCTTTCTTT
abundance: NA; d_gene: NA; v_gene: TRBV19; j_gene: TRBJ1-4; CDR3aa: CASRESRVAEKLFF; CDR3nt: TGTGCCAGTAGGGAGTCACGTGTAGCTGAAAAACTGTTTTTT
abundance: many; d_gene: TRBD2; v_gene: TRBV10-3; j_gene: TRBJ2-3; CDR3aa: CAISESTSGRVTDTQYF; CDR3nt: TGTGCCATCAGTGAGTCTACTAGCGGGAGGGTCACAGATACGCAGTATTTT
abundance: many; d_gene: NA; v_gene: TRBV12-3/TRBV12-4; j_gene: TRBJ1-4; CDR3aa: CASSFEAPTNEKLFF; CDR3nt: TGTGCCAGCAGTTTTGAGGCACCAACTAATGAAAAACTGTTTTTT
abundance: many; d_gene: TRBD1; v_gene: TRBV28; j_gene: TRBJ2-7; CDR3aa: CASSLIGRGYEQYF; CDR3nt: TGTGCCAGCAGTTTAATCGGCAGGGGGTACGAGCAGTACTTC
abundance: many; d_gene: TRBD2; v_gene: TRBV7-2; j_gene: TRBJ2-2; CDR3aa: CASSAGRAGASTGELFF; CDR3nt: TGTGCCAGCAGCGCCGGACGCGCGGGAGCATCCACCGGGGAGCTGTTTTTT
abundance: many; d_gene: NA; v_gene: TRBV2; j_gene: TRBJ2-7; CDR3aa: CASSENSVNYYEQYF; CDR3nt: TGTGCCAGCAGTGAGAACAGCGTTAACTACTACGAGCAGTACTTC
abundance: many; d_gene: NA; v_gene: TRBV28; j_gene: TRBJ1-4; CDR3aa: CASRPFGGRVKEKLFF; CDR3nt: TGTGCCAGCAGACCTTTTGGGGGCCGTGTTAAAGAAAAACTGTTTTTT
abundance: many; d_gene: TRBD2; v_gene: TRBV20-1; j_gene: TRBJ2-1; CDR3aa: CSAPPGLAGNEQFF; CDR3nt: TGCAGTGCGCCCCCGGGACTAGCCGGTAATGAGCAGTTCTTC
abundance: many; d_gene: TRBD1; v_gene: TRBV12-3/TRBV12-4; j_gene: TRBJ1-1; CDR3aa: CASRTGPTEAFF; CDR3nt: TGTGCCAGCAGGACAGGGCCCACTGAAGCTTTCTTT
abundance: NA; d_gene: NA; v_gene: TRBV29-1; j_gene: TRBJ1-1; CDR3aa: CSALTGNTEAFF; CDR3nt: TGCAGCGCCTTGACCGGGAACACTGAAGCTTTCTTT
abundance: once; d_gene: NA; v_gene: TRBV20-1; j_gene: TRBJ2-7; CDR3aa: CSAPPGGRDEQYF; CDR3nt: TGCAGTGCTCCTCCCGGTGGGCGCGACGAGCAGTACTTC
abundance: NA; d_gene: TRBD1; v_gene: TRBV24-1; j_gene: TRBJ2-1; CDR3aa: CATSALPSDRPPYNEQFF; CDR3nt: TGTGCCACCAGTGCTCTTCCCTCGGACAGGCCCCCCTACAATGAGCAGTTCTTC
abundance: many; d_gene: NA; v_gene: TRBV2; j_gene: TRBJ2-7; CDR3aa: CASSDPISYEQYF; CDR3nt: TGTGCCAGCAGTGACCCGATCTCCTACGAGCAGTACTTC
abundance: many; d_gene: TRBD1; v_gene: TRBV7-9; j_gene: TRBJ2-7; CDR3aa: CASSARPGQGPYEQYF; CDR3nt: TGTGCCAGCAGCGCTAGACCGGGACAGGGCCCCTACGAGCAGTACTTC
abundance: NA; d_gene: TRBD1; v_gene: TRBV5-1; j_gene: TRBJ1-4; CDR3aa: CASSSTGGGEKLFF; CDR3nt: TGCGCCAGCAGCTCAACAGGGGGCGGTGAAAAACTGTTTTTT
abundance: few; d_gene: NA; v_gene: TRBV5-1; j_gene: TRBJ1-1; CDR3aa: CASSSSRDISEAFF; CDR3nt: TGCGCCAGCAGCTCGTCCCGGGACATTTCTGAAGCTTTCTTT
abundance: few; d_gene: TRBD2; v_gene: TRBV12-3/TRBV12-4; j_gene: TRBJ2-1; CDR3aa: CASSHQREALYNEQFF; CDR3nt: TGTGCCAGCAGTCACCAGCGGGAGGCTCTATACAATGAGCAGTTCTTC